These T cell receptor beta chains were read from a single sample in a study of cytomegalovirus exposure and HLA in healthy donors. Sequencing was performed with immunoSEQ multiplex PCR; in TCRdb, only in-frame clones are kept and a portion is missing. This sample has roughly 150,000 clones; 88% occur once, and the top ten carry roughly 3%. Material for sequencing was PBMCs. These receptors all come from a young man in good health and CMV-seronegative. Each CDR3 is given with its conserved first and last residue. D genes are given only for firm matches. The size field is filled for only some rows; it gives once, few, many or a size class.

>TRBJ2-7|NA|NA|15|TRBV7-9
CASSSGSGGYYEQYF
TGTGCCAGCAGCTCAGGGTCGGGCGGCTACTACGAGCAGTACTTC
>TRBJ2-3|NA|TRBD2|16|TRBV5-4
CASPASGGPSTDTQYF
TGTGCCAGCCCCGCTAGCGGGGGGCCTAGCACAGATACGCAGTATTTT
>TRBJ2-2|NA|TRBD1|16|TRBV4-1
CASSPPPGQGAGELFF
TGCGCCAGCAGCCCACCCCCGGGACAGGGAGCCGGGGAGCTGTTTTTT
>TRBJ1-1|NA|NA|14|TRBV10-1
CASSEKTLNTEAFF
TGCGCCAGCAGTGAGAAGACTTTGAACACTGAAGCTTTCTTT
>TRBJ2-7|NA|NA|15|TRBV28
CASSTHGADAGEQYF
TGTGCCAGCAGTACCCATGGGGCGGACGCCGGCGAGCAGTACTTC
>TRBJ2-7|NA|NA|16|TRBV7-2
CASSLPASGSSYEQYF
TGTGCCAGCAGCCTCCCGGCGAGCGGGTCTTCCTACGAGCAGTACTTC
>TRBJ2-1|few|NA|12|TRBV2
CASSPGINEQFF
TGTGCCAGCAGTCCCGGGATCAATGAGCAGTTCTTC
>TRBJ2-1|NA|NA|15|TRBV27
CASSPTPGSYNEQFF
TGTGCCAGCAGTCCGACTCCTGGCTCCTACAATGAGCAGTTCTTC
>TRBJ2-5|NA|NA|15|TRBV11-2
CASSLGGGGDVTQYF
TGTGCCAGCAGCTTAGGAGGAGGTGGTGATGTGACCCAGTACTTC
>TRBJ1-1|NA|TRBD1|15|TRBV5-4
CASSLSGTGSFEAFF
TGTGCCAGCAGCTTGAGCGGGACAGGGTCTTTTGAAGCTTTCTTT
>TRBJ2-1|NA|TRBD2|14|TRBV28
CASRASGRAGEQFF
TGTGCCAGCAGGGCTAGCGGGAGGGCAGGGGAGCAGTTCTTC
>TRBJ1-2|NA|NA|15|TRBV6-1
CASSEAGVVTSGYTF
TGTGCCAGCAGTGAGGCAGGGGTGGTTACGTCGGGCTACACCTTC
>TRBJ1-2|NA|NA|12|TRBV6-5
CASRAGDQGYTF
TGTGCCAGCAGGGCAGGCGACCAGGGCTACACCTTC
>TRBJ2-7|NA|NA|12|TRBV27
CASTTTRGEQYF
TGTGCCAGCACGACTACGCGGGGCGAGCAGTACTTC
>TRBJ2-1|NA|NA|12|TRBV28
CASSPLGSEQFF
TGTGCCAGCAGCCCCCTGGGGAGTGAGCAGTTCTTC
>TRBJ2-7|NA|TRBD1|12|TRBV28
CASSMTGVEQYF
TGTGCCAGCAGTATGACAGGGGTCGAGCAGTACTTC
>TRBJ2-7|NA|NA|15|TRBV13
CASSLGVAAAYEQYF
TGTGCCAGCAGCTTAGGGGTAGCGGCGGCCTACGAGCAGTACTTC
>TRBJ2-7|NA|NA|13|TRBV19
CASSIQVSYEQYF
TGTGCCAGTAGTATTCAGGTTTCCTACGAGCAGTACTTC
>TRBJ2-3|NA|NA|18|TRBV5-1
CASSLAPAGAHPTDTQYF
TGCGCCAGCAGCTTGGCCCCAGCGGGCGCCCACCCCACAGATACGCAGTATTTT
>TRBJ2-2|once|TRBD1|15|TRBV19
CASSVSGTGTGELFF
TGTGCCAGTAGTGTATCCGGGACAGGGACCGGGGAGCTGTTTTTT
>TRBJ2-5|NA|TRBD1|14|TRBV5-1
CASSTGQEQETQYF
TGCGCCAGCAGCACCGGACAGGAACAAGAGACCCAGTACTTC